One T cell receptor beta chain is described in this entry. Within the sample, other DNA sequences also encode this same CDR3. Authors' data handling: Estimation of nucleated cell counts was performed using reference gene primer amplification. This table comes from immunoSEQ multiplex PCR, and its TCRdb copy is limited to in-frame clones, with some not included. From that table come the V and J calls and clone size; the DNA was used to work out D and trimming. The repertoire has approximately 260,000 clones, 70% to 90% of them found once; the top ten carry roughly 11%. This record comes from a study of blood T cell repertoires in COVID-19. Across the whole study: The study drew acute and convalescent COVID-19 samples from the United States, Italy and Spain. PBMCs, B-cell-depleted T cells, or T cells provided the cDNA or gDNA that made up the material.

The V gene's germline CDR1 is SNHLY and CDR2 FYNNEI. V dropped 6 bases and J dropped 0 bases, with 8 bases sitting between them. This CDR3 is built from 13 residues. The sample was peripheral blood. This clonotype was sampled from a woman between 70 and 85 years old with acute or convalescent COVID-19. The chain has TRBV2 and TRBJ1-1; no firm D call. CDR3 sequence reads: CASRGPMNTEAFF. The DNA for the CDR3 is TGTGCCAGCAGGGGCCCTATGAACACTGAAGCTTTCTTT. Supplemented by reference TRBV2 and TRBJ1-1, the full variable domain reads EPEVTQTPSHQVTQMGQEVILRCVPISNHLYFYWYRQILGQKVEFLVSFYNNEISEKSEIFDDQFSVERPDGSNFTLKIRSTKLEDSAMYFCASRGPMNTEAFFGQGTRLTVV.